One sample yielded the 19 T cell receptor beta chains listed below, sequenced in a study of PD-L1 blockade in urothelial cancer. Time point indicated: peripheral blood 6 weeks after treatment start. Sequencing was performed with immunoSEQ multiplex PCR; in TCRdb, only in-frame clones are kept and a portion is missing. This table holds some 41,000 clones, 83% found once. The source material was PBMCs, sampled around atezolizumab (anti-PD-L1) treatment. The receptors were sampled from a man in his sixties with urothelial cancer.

DNA of the CDR3: TGCGCCAGCAGCTTGAAGGGCGGGGGGCTGACTAACTACGAGCAGTACTTC. Amino acid sequence: CASSLKGGGLTNYEQYF. This chain joins TRBV5-1 and TRBJ2-7; 8 bases are shared with TRBD2. Unmatched junction bases numbered 12, after V lost 1 base and J lost 3 bases. The CDR3 consists of 17 residues. Germline assignment: CDR1 SGHRS and CDR2 YFSETQ.

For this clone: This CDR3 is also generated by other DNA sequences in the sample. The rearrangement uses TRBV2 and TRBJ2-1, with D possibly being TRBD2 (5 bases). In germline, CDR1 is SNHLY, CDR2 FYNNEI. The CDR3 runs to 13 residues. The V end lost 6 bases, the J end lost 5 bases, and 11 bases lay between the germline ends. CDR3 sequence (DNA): TGTGCCAGCAGCGAGGGATTGAACAATGAGCAGTTCTTC. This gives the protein CASSEGLNNEQFF. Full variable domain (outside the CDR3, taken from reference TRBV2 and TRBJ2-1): EPEVTQTPSHQVTQMGQEVILRCVPISNHLYFYWYRQILGQKVEFLVSFYNNEISEKSEIFDDQFSVERPDGSNFTLKIRSTKLEDSAMYFCASSEGLNNEQFFGPGTRLTVL.

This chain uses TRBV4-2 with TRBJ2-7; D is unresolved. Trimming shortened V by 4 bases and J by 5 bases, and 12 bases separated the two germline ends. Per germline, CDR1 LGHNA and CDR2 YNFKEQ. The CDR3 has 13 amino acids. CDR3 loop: CASSRSLTHEQYF. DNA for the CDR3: TGTGCCAGCAGCCGGAGCCTTACCCACGAGCAGTACTTC.

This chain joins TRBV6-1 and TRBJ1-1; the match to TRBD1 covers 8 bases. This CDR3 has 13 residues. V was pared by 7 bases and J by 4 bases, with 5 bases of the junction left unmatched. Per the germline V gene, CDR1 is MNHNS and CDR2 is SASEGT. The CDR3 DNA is TGTGCCAGCACGACCACAGGGGGCACTGAAGCTTTCTTT. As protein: CASTTTGGTEAFF.

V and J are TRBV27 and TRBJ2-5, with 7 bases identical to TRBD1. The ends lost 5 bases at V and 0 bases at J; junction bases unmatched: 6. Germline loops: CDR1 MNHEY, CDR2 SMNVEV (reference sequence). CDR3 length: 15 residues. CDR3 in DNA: TGTGCCAGCAGTACGGACAGGCGGTACCAAGAGACCCAGTACTTC. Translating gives CASSTDRRYQETQYF.

The CDR3 here is CASSVGGRAFDTQYF. The CDR3 coding sequence is TGTGCCAGCAGTGTAGGTGGGAGGGCCTTTGATACGCAGTATTTT. V gene TRBV2 combines with J gene TRBJ2-3, with 7 positions matching TRBD2. Trimming took 4 bases from V and 6 from J; bases not matched to a gene: 10. This CDR3 has 15 amino acids. Germline CDR1 reads SNHLY; CDR2 reads FYNNEI.

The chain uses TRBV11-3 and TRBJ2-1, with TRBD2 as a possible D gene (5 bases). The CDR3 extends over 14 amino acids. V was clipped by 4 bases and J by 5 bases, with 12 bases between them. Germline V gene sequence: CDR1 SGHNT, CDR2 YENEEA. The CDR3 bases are TGTGCCAGCAGCTCCCACCGGGGTGACAATGAGCAGTTCTTC. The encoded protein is CASSSHRGDNEQFF.

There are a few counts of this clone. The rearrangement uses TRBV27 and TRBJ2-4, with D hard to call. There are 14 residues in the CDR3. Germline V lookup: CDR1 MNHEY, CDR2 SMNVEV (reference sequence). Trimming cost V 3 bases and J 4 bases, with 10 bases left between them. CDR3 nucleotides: TGTGCCAGCAGTTTTTCCCCTAGAAAAAACATTCAGTACTTC. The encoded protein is CASSFSPRKNIQYF.

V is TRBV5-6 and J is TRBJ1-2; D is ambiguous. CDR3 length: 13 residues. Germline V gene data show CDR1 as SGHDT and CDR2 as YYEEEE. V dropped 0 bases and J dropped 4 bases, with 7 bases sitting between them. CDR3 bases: TGTGCCAGCAGCTTGGTGAGCGGCTATGGCTACACCTTC. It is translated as CASSLVSGYGYTF.

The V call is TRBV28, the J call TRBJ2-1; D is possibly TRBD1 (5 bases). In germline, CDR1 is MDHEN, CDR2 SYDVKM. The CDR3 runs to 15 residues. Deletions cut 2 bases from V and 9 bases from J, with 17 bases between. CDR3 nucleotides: TGTGCCAGCAGTTTAGGGGCCTTAGGTGCCATTGAGCAGTTCTTC. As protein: CASSLGALGAIEQFF.

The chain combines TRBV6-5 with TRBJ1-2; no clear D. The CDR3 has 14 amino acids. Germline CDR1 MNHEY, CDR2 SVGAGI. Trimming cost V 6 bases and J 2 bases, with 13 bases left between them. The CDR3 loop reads CASSPRRPNYGYTF. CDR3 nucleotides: TGTGCCAGCAGCCCCCGGCGGCCGAACTATGGCTACACCTTC.

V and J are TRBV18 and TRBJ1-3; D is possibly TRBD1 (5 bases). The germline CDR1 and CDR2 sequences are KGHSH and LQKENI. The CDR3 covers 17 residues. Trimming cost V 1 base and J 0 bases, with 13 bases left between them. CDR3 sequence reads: CASSPRGDYSSGNTIYF. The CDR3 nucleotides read TGTGCCAGCTCACCACGAGGGGACTACAGCTCTGGAAACACCATATATTTT.

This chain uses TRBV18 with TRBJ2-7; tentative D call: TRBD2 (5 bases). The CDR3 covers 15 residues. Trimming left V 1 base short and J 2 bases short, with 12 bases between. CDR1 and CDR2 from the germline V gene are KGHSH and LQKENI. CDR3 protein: CASSPLTGLAYEQYF. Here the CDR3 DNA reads TGTGCCAGCTCACCACTCACGGGGTTGGCCTACGAGCAGTACTTC.

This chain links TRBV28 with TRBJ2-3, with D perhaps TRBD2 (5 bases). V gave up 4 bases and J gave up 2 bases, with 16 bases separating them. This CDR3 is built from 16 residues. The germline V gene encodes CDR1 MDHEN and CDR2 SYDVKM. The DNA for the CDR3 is TGTGCCAGCAGTTCCCAGGAAGCGGAAGCCACAGATACGCAGTATTTT. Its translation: CASSSQEAEATDTQYF. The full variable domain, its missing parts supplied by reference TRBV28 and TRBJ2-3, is DVKVTQSSRYLVKRTGEKVFLECVQDMDHENMFWYRQDPGLGLRLIYFSYDVKMKEKGDIPEGYSVSREKKERFSLILESASTNQTSMYLCASSSQEAEATDTQYFGPGTRLTVL.

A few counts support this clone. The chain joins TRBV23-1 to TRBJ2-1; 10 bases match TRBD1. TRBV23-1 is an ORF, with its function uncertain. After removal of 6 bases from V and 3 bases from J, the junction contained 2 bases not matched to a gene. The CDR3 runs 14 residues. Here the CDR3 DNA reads TGCGCCAGCAGGGGACAGGGGAACTACAATGAGCAGTTCTTC. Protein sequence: CASRGQGNYNEQFF.

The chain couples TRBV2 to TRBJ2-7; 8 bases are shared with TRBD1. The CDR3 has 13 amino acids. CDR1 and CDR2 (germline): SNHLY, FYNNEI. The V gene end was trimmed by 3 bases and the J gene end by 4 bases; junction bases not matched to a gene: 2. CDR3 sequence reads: CASSDRGLYEQYF. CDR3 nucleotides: TGTGCCAGCAGTGACAGGGGGCTGTACGAGCAGTACTTC. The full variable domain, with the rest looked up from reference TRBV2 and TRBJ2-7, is EPEVTQTPSHQVTQMGQEVILRCVPISNHLYFYWYRQILGQKVEFLVSFYNNEISEKSEIFDDQFSVERPDGSNFTLKIRSTKLEDSAMYFCASSDRGLYEQYFGPGTRLTVT.

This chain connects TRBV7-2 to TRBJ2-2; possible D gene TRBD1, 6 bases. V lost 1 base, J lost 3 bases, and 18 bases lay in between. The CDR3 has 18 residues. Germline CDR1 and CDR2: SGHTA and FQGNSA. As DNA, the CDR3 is TGTGCCAGCAGCTTAGACAGGGCTAGATGGGGTTACACCGGGGAGCTGTTTTTT. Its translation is CASSLDRARWGYTGELFF.

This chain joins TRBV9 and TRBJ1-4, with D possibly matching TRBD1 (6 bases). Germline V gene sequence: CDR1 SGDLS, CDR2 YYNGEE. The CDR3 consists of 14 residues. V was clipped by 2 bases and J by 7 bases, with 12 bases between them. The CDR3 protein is CASSVSRGGEKLFF. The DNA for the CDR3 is TGTGCCAGCAGCGTCTCCAGGGGTGGTGAAAAACTGTTTTTT.

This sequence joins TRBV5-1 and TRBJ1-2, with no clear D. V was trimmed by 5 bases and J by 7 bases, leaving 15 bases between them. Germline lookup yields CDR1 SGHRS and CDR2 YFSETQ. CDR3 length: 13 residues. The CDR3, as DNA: TGCGCCAGCAGTAAACAACCGACAATTGGCTACACCTTC. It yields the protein CASSKQPTIGYTF.